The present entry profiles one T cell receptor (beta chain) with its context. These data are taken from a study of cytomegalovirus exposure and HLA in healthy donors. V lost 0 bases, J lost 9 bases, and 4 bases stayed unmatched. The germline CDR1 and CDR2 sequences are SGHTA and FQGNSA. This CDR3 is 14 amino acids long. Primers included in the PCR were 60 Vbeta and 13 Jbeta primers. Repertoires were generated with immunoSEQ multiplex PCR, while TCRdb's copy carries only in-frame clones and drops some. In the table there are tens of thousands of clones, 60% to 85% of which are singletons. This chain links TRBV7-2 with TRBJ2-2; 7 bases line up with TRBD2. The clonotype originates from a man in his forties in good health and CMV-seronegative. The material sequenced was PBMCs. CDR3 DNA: TGTGCCAGCAGCTTAGCGGGAGGGCCTCGGGAGCTGTTTTTT. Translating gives CASSLAGGPRELFF.